This entry lists 23 T cell receptor beta chains sequenced from one sample in a study of cytomegalovirus exposure and HLA in healthy donors. PCR primers comprised 60 Vbeta and 13 Jbeta primers. TCRdb's copy holds only in-frame clones and misses some; the assay was immunoSEQ multiplex PCR. The sample holds some 100,000 clones, 75% to 90% seen once. Input material: PBMCs. The receptors originated from a man in his thirties or forties in good health and CMV-seronegative.

V is TRBV28 and J is TRBJ1-3; 8 nucleotides align to TRBD1. CDR1 is MDHEN, CDR2 SYDVKM, per germline. The CDR3 consists of 14 residues. Germline trimming cut 8 bases from V and 4 bases from J; bases unmatched to any gene: 7. The CDR3 DNA follows: TGTGCCAGCCTTCGGACAGGGATCGGAAACACCATATATTTT. Translation: CASLRTGIGNTIYF. Combining the CDR3 with reference TRBV28 and TRBJ1-3 gives the whole variable domain DVKVTQSSRYLVKRTGEKVFLECVQDMDHENMFWYRQDPGLGLRLIYFSYDVKMKEKGDIPEGYSVSREKKERFSLILESASTNQTSMYLCASLRTGIGNTIYFGEGSWLTVV.

This clone came up once. J is TRBJ2-2 and V is TRBV15; the D is unclear. Trimming cost V 0 bases and J 0 bases, with 5 bases left between them. The CDR3 totals 15 residues. CDR1 and CDR2 (germline): LNHNV, YYDKDF (reference sequence). This chain's CDR3 is CATSRDRSNTGELFF. CDR3 in DNA: TGTGCCACCAGCAGAGACAGGTCGAACACCGGGGAGCTGTTTTTT.

The chain employs TRBV7-9 and TRBJ2-3, with 11 bases aligning to TRBD1. V lost 4 bases, J lost 6 bases, and 18 bases stayed unmatched. The germline V gene encodes CDR1 SEHNR and CDR2 FQNEAQ (reference sequence). The CDR3 length is 19 residues. The CDR3: CASSSYTTGTGGGFDTQYF. The CDR3 region has the DNA TGTGCCAGCAGCTCTTATACGACCGGGACAGGGGGAGGTTTTGATACGCAGTATTTT. Complete variable domain (other parts from reference TRBV7-9 and TRBJ2-3): DTGVSQNPRHKITKRGQNVTFRCDPISEHNRLYWYRQTLGQGPEFLTYFQNEAQLEKSRLLSDRFSAERPKGSFSTLEIQRTEQGDSAMYLCASSSYTTGTGGGFDTQYFGPGTRLTVL.

This clone was counted a single time. This rearrangement joins TRBV27 to TRBJ2-7; D ambiguous. Germline-derived CDR1 and CDR2 are MNHEY and SMNVEV (reference sequence). The CDR3 contains 11 residues. V lost 4 bases and J lost 4, with 5 bases in between. The CDR3 reads CASSSLYEQYF. In DNA, the CDR3 is TGTGCCAGCAGTTCCTTGTACGAGCAGTACTTC.

Points on this clone: One junction end disagrees with the germline gene, perhaps due to a read error. The same CDR3 also results from other DNA sequences found in this sample. The chain has TRBV6-1 and TRBJ1-1; D gene ambiguous. The CDR3 loop spans 14 amino acids. CDR1 and CDR2 (germline): MNHNS, SASEGT. In DNA, the CDR3 is TGTGCCAGCAGTAACAGCCGCATGAACACTGAAGCCTTCTTT. Translated, it gives CASSNSRMNTEAFF.

The chain joins TRBV7-2 to TRBJ2-5, with 7 bases identical to TRBD1. This CDR3 region has 16 residues. Germline loops: CDR1 SGHTA, CDR2 FQGNSA. J was trimmed by 1 base and V by 1 base; bases with no gene match: 6. CDR3 bases: TGTGCCAGCAGCTTAGTGACCGGGACAGTCCAAGAGACCCAGTACTTC. Protein sequence: CASSLVTGTVQETQYF. Together with reference TRBV7-2 and TRBJ2-5, the CDR3 gives the full variable domain: GAGVSQSPSNKVTEKGKDVELRCDPISGHTALYWYRQSLGQGLEFLIYFQGNSAPDKSGLPSDRFSAERTGGSVSTLTIQRTQQEDSAVYLCASSLVTGTVQETQYFGPGTRLLVL.

The chain carries TRBV4-2 and TRBJ2-7; 8 bases align to TRBD2. From germline, CDR1 is LGHNA and CDR2 YNFKEQ. Losses at the gene ends were 3 bases for V and 0 bases for J; bases not matched to a gene: 10. This CDR3 has 17 residues. The CDR3 loop is CASSHPIREGSSYEQYF. In DNA form, the CDR3 reads TGTGCCAGCAGCCACCCGATTCGGGAGGGTAGCTCCTACGAGCAGTACTTC.

J is TRBJ1-1 and V is TRBV29-1; no firm D call. This CDR3 region has 13 residues. CDR1 is SQVTM and CDR2 is ANQGSEA in the germline V gene. V was shortened by 1 base and J by 0 bases, with 6 bases between the two germline ends. CDR3 residues: CSVEGKLNTEAFF. As DNA, the CDR3 is TGCAGCGTTGAAGGCAAGCTGAACACTGAAGCTTTCTTT.

The chain combines TRBV7-9 with TRBJ2-3; 8 bases agree with TRBD1. Trimming took 5 bases from V and 4 from J; bases not matched to a gene: 14. The CDR3 is 17 residues long. Looked up from germline, CDR1 is SEHNR and CDR2 is FQNEAQ (reference sequence). The CDR3 region has the DNA TGTGCCAGCAGCCCCCCTCTTAGGTACAGGGGGTCAGATACGCAGTATTTT. This sequence encodes CASSPPLRYRGSDTQYF.

The chain combines TRBV19 with TRBJ2-2, with a possible D match to TRBD1 (6 bases). CDR3 size: 14 residues. The V end was cut by 3 bases, the J end by 4 bases, with 9 bases between. Germline lookup yields CDR1 LNHDA and CDR2 SQIVND (reference sequence). In nucleotides, the CDR3 is TGTGCCAGTAGTATGGGGACATCCACCGGGGAGCTGTTTTTT. This encodes CASSMGTSTGELFF.

This clone is a singleton in its sample. J is TRBJ1-5 and V is TRBV18, with D uncertain. The CDR3 has 16 amino acids. The V gene lost 4 bases and the J gene lost 6 bases, with 19 bases spanning the gap. The germline CDR1 and CDR2 sequences are KGHSH and LQKENI. The DNA for the CDR3 is TGTGCCAGCTCACGCAACCGGGGAGATGGATTTCAGCCCCAGCATTTT. This translates into CASSRNRGDGFQPQHF.

The rearrangement links TRBV4-2 to TRBJ2-7; possible D gene TRBD2, 5 bases. The CDR3 is made up of 17 amino acids. The V end was cut by 0 bases, the J end by 9 bases, with 24 bases between. Germline V gene data show CDR1 as LGHNA and CDR2 as YNFKEQ. The CDR3 DNA sequence: TGTGCCAGCAGCCAAGAGTGGGGTGGGCGGAGGTTGGTGTGGCAGTACTTC. It specifies CASSQEWGGRRLVWQYF.

The rearrangement joins TRBV5-1 to TRBJ2-4, with D possibly matching TRBD1 (5 bases). This CDR3 is 17 amino acids long. V lost 0 bases and J lost 2, with 15 bases in between. Looked up from germline, CDR1 is SGHRS and CDR2 is YFSETQ. The CDR3 DNA follows: TGCGCCAGCAGCTTGGAACCTCAGGGAAGGACCAAAAACATTCAGTACTTC. Encoded protein: CASSLEPQGRTKNIQYF. Variable domain in full (rest from reference TRBV5-1 and TRBJ2-4): KAGVTQTPRYLIKTRGQQVTLSCSPISGHRSVSWYQQTPGQGLQFLFEYFSETQRNKGNFPGRFSGRQFSNSRSEMNVSTLELGDSALYLCASSLEPQGRTKNIQYFGAGTRLSVL.

This clone came up a few times. The J gene is TRBJ2-3, the V gene TRBV5-1, with D hard to call. With 4 bases removed from V and 2 bases from J, the gap between germline ends came to 5 bases. This CDR3 region has 12 residues. The germline V gene encodes CDR1 SGHRS and CDR2 YFSETQ. This CDR3 is CASSRVTDTQYF. The CDR3 DNA reads as TGCGCCAGCAGCCGAGTCACAGATACGCAGTATTTT.

V is TRBV7-8 and J is TRBJ1-2, with TRBD1 identical over 12 bases. Germline CDR1 SGHVS, CDR2 FQNEAQ. The CDR3 totals 17 residues. Trimming removed 5 bases from V and 7 bases from J; junction bases left unmatched: 14. CDR3 in amino acids: CASSIPAGTGGFGGYTF. The CDR3, as DNA: TGTGCCAGCAGCATACCGGCCGGGACAGGGGGCTTCGGTGGCTACACCTTC. Drawing the rest from reference TRBV7-8 and TRBJ1-2, the complete variable domain is GAGVSQSPRYKVAKRGQDVALRCDPISGHVSLFWYQQALGQGPEFLTYFQNEAQLDKSGLPSDRFFAERPEGSVSTLKIQRTQQEDSAVYLCASSIPAGTGGFGGYTFGSGTRLTVV.

V and J are TRBV30 and TRBJ1-6; 8 bases fit TRBD1. The V gene end was trimmed by 1 base and the J gene end by 9 bases; junction bases not matched to a gene: 2. The CDR3 spans 13 residues. Germline values: CDR1 GTSNPN, CDR2 SVGIG (reference sequence). CDR3 protein: CAWSAGGSSPLHF. The CDR3 DNA is TGTGCCTGGAGTGCAGGGGGCAGTTCACCCCTCCACTTT.

The CDR3 DNA reads as TGTGCCTGGAGTGTCAGACACCGGAACACTGAAGCTTTCTTT. Translated: CAWSVRHRNTEAFF. The chain is built from TRBV30 and TRBJ1-1, with D uncertain. Trimming took off 0 bases at V and 1 base at J, with 9 bases between the two ends. There are 14 residues in the CDR3. CDR1 GTSNPN and CDR2 SVGIG come from the germline V gene (reference sequence).

The chain uses TRBV2 and TRBJ2-7; 8 bases fit TRBD2. The ends lost 5 bases at V and 6 bases at J; junction bases unmatched: 15. The CDR3 is 16 residues long. The V gene's germline CDR1 is SNHLY and CDR2 FYNNEI. CDR3 residues: CASSSGGGVEAGEQYF. In DNA, the CDR3 is TGTGCCAGCAGTTCGGGGGGGGGTGTGGAGGCTGGCGAGCAGTACTTC.

The chain recombines TRBV30 with TRBJ2-7; TRBD2 matches 12 bases. Germline V gives CDR1 GTSNPN, CDR2 SVGIG (reference sequence). The ends lost 0 bases at V and 5 bases at J; junction bases unmatched: 8. The CDR3 is 16 residues long. CDR3 DNA: TGTGCCTGGAGTGTACTTGGGACTAGCGGGTCCCACGAGCAGTACTTC. This sequence encodes CAWSVLGTSGSHEQYF.

This chain links TRBV4-2 with TRBJ2-2; 15 bases agree with TRBD2. V trimming: 0 bases; J trimming: 3 bases; junction bases outside the gene matches: 8. In germline, CDR1 is LGHNA, CDR2 YNFKEQ. The CDR3 extends over 20 amino acids. The CDR3 DNA reads TGTGCCAGCAGCCAAGATCGAACGGGACTAGCGGGGGGATACACCGGGGAGCTGTTTTTT. Protein: CASSQDRTGLAGGYTGELFF.

This clone has only one observation. The chain links TRBV5-1 to TRBJ2-5; D is ambiguous. Per germline, CDR1 SGHRS and CDR2 YFSETQ. V lost 0 bases to trimming and J lost 7 bases, with 13 bases between them. This CDR3 has 14 residues. The CDR3 region has the DNA TGCGCCAGCAGCTTGGGCGGCCCCCGTGTGACCCAGTACTTC. It translates to CASSLGGPRVTQYF. The entire variable domain, with the rest obtained from reference TRBV5-1 and TRBJ2-5, is as follows: KAGVTQTPRYLIKTRGQQVTLSCSPISGHRSVSWYQQTPGQGLQFLFEYFSETQRNKGNFPGRFSGRQFSNSRSEMNVSTLELGDSALYLCASSLGGPRVTQYFGPGTRLLVL.

The V call is TRBV29-1, the J call TRBJ2-5, with a tentative D call TRBD1 (6 bases). Germline-derived CDR1 and CDR2 are SQVTM and ANQGSEA. V dropped 1 base and J dropped 3 bases, with 12 bases sitting between them. The CDR3 runs to 14 residues. The CDR3 here is CSVEGRGEKETQYF. For the CDR3, the DNA is TGCAGCGTTGAAGGCAGGGGCGAAAAAGAGACCCAGTACTTC.

The chain uses TRBV4-1 and TRBJ2-5, with a weak D call TRBD2 (5 bases). V gave up 0 bases and J gave up 3 bases, with 11 bases separating them. The CDR3 loop spans 15 amino acids. Germline CDR1 MGHRA, CDR2 YSYEKL. The CDR3 loop reads CASSQDGSREETQYF. Written as DNA, the CDR3 is TGCGCCAGCAGCCAAGATGGGTCGAGGGAAGAGACCCAGTACTTC.